The 31 T cell receptor beta chains below were found in one sample sequenced in a study of blood T cell repertoires in COVID-19. Clones were sequenced by immunoSEQ multiplex PCR, and TCRdb holds only the in-frame ones, with some missing. The table lists 150,000 or so clones, about 90% of them singletons. The sample taken for sequencing was PBMCs or T cells enriched from blood (not recorded which). The receptor set was obtained from a human donor with acute COVID-19. The donor label of this sample is uncertain.

The chain couples TRBV27 to TRBJ1-5; TRBD1 is a possible D gene (5 bases). Trimming pared 2 bases from V and 6 bases from J, leaving 11 bases between. Germline loops: CDR1 MNHEY, CDR2 SMNVEV (reference sequence). The CDR3 sequence is 14 residues long. The CDR3: CASSLGGEGQPQHF. DNA for the CDR3: TGTGCCAGCAGTTTAGGAGGGGAGGGTCAGCCCCAGCATTTT.

There are a few counts of this clone. The J gene is TRBJ1-5, the V gene TRBV30; possibly TRBD1 for D (5 bases). Germline CDR1 GTSNPN, CDR2 SVGIG (reference sequence). This CDR3 is 14 amino acids long. V was clipped by 3 bases and J by 4 bases, with 13 bases between them. The CDR3 bases are TGTGCCTGGAGGGAGAGTGCAGGGAATCAGCCCCAGCATTTT. Its protein is CAWRESAGNQPQHF.

The chain uses TRBV21-1 and TRBJ1-2; TRBD1 is the table's D call, not checked against the DNA. TRBV21-1 is a pseudogene. The CDR3 is 18 amino acids. CDR3 amino acids: CASSPYYDRGPSGYGYTF. CDR3 sequence (DNA): TGTGCCAGCAGCCCATACTACGACAGGGGGCCCTCTGGCTATGGCTACACCTTC.

This chain uses TRBV19 with TRBJ2-2, with a weak D call TRBD1 (8 bases). V lost 7 bases, J lost 6 bases, and 18 bases lay in between. Germline assignment: CDR1 LNHDA and CDR2 SQIVND (reference sequence). The CDR3 is 15 residues long. CDR3 residues: CASTRTGRGSGELFF. CDR3 sequence (DNA): TGTGCCAGTACCCGGACAGGGAGGGGGTCCGGGGAGCTGTTTTTT.

The V and J genes are TRBV7-9 and TRBJ2-3; 8 positions match TRBD1. V dropped 3 bases and J dropped 5; count of bases not matched to a gene: 7. The CDR3 totals 15 residues. Germline values: CDR1 SEHNR, CDR2 FQNEAQ (reference sequence). Written as DNA, the CDR3 is TGTGCCAGCAGCTTGACGACAGGGGTGGTAGATACGCAGTATTTT. This codes for CASSLTTGVVDTQYF.

V usage is TRBV11-2 and J usage is TRBJ2-7; 9 positions agree with TRBD2. In germline, CDR1 is SGHAT, CDR2 FQNNGV. There are 14 residues in the CDR3. J was trimmed by 4 bases and V by 3 bases; bases with no gene match: 4. The CDR3 reads CASSFGTSLYEQYF. The CDR3 bases are TGTGCCAGCAGCTTCGGGACTAGCCTATACGAGCAGTACTTC.

The rearrangement links TRBV20-1 to TRBJ2-2; 7 bases line up with TRBD2. Germline V gene lookup returns CDR1 DFQATT and CDR2 SNEGSKA (reference sequence). The length of the CDR3 is 18 residues. V trimming: 3 bases; J trimming: 3 bases; junction bases outside the gene matches: 16. CDR3 sequence reads: CSASPTPWGREDTGELFF. The CDR3 coding sequence is TGCAGTGCTAGTCCCACCCCGTGGGGGAGGGAGGACACCGGGGAGCTGTTTTTT.

J is TRBJ1-1 and V is TRBV28; the D gene is possibly TRBD1 (5 bases). V was trimmed by 2 bases and J by 8 bases, leaving 6 bases between them. The germline gives CDR1 MDHEN, CDR2 SYDVKM. CDR3 size: 11 residues. The CDR3 sequence: CASSLAGEAFF. Here the CDR3 DNA reads TGTGCCAGCAGTTTAGCAGGGGAAGCTTTCTTT.

The rearrangement joins TRBV6-5 to TRBJ1-1, with 8 bases lining up with TRBD1. The V gene end was trimmed by 7 bases and the J gene end by 5 bases; junction bases not matched to a gene: 9. The CDR3 consists of 14 residues. Germline V CDR1 and CDR2: MNHEY, SVGAGI. CDR3 residues: CASTTDRTGTEAFF. In nucleotides, the CDR3 is TGTGCCAGCACCACAGACCGGACAGGGACTGAAGCTTTCTTT.

This chain joins TRBV15 and TRBJ1-1; 7 nucleotides agree with TRBD1. Germline trimming cut 4 bases from V and 5 bases from J; bases unmatched to any gene: 4. Germline V gene data show CDR1 as LNHNV and CDR2 as YYDKDF (reference sequence). This CDR3 is built from 13 residues. In nucleotides, the CDR3 is TGTGCCACCAGCATCCAGGGGGGAACTGAAGCTTTCTTT. It yields the protein CATSIQGGTEAFF.

The chain couples TRBV20-1 to TRBJ2-1; TRBD2 matches 7 bases. The J segment lost 10 bases and the V segment lost 6 bases, leaving 6 bases of the junction unmatched. Germline V gene lookup returns CDR1 DFQATT and CDR2 SNEGSKA (reference sequence). The CDR3 sequence is 11 residues long. CDR3 amino acids: CSAAGGGEQFF. The DNA of the CDR3 is TGCAGTGCCGCTGGGGGGGGAGAGCAGTTCTTC.

J is TRBJ2-2 and V is TRBV30, with 7 bases lining up with TRBD1. The V segment lost 8 bases and the J segment 3 bases; nucleotides outside the gene matches: 12. Germline CDR1 is GTSNPN and CDR2 is SVGIG (reference sequence). The CDR3 is made up of 15 amino acids. This CDR3 reads CATYPGQTHTGELFF. CDR3 nucleotide sequence: TGTGCCACCTATCCGGGACAGACACACACCGGGGAGCTGTTTTTT. The whole variable domain, remainder taken from reference TRBV30 and TRBJ2-2, is SQTIHQWPATLVQPVGSPLSLECTVEGTSNPNLYWYRQAAGRGLQLLFYSVGIGQISSEVPQNLSASRPQDRQFILSSKKLLLSDSGFYLCATYPGQTHTGELFFGEGSRLTVL.

The chain has TRBV5-1 and TRBJ1-1; 7 bases match TRBD1. The J segment lost 0 bases and the V segment lost 0 bases, leaving 2 bases of the junction unmatched. This CDR3 is built from 15 residues. Germline V gives CDR1 SGHRS, CDR2 YFSETQ. CDR3 nucleotide sequence: TGCGCCAGCAGCTTGGAGGGGGCTTTGAACACTGAAGCTTTCTTT. This sequence encodes CASSLEGALNTEAFF.

This clone was seen just once. The chain carries TRBV5-8 and TRBJ1-5; 9 bases match TRBD1. CDR3 length: 13 residues. J gave up 7 bases and V 7 bases, and 6 bases lay outside the gene matches. The germline V gene encodes CDR1 SGHTS and CDR2 YDEGEE. The CDR3 is CASSWDRAQPQHF. The CDR3 nucleotides are TGTGCCAGCTCCTGGGACAGGGCCCAGCCCCAGCATTTT.

Of note for this clone: A junction boundary mismatches the germline segment, possibly from a read error. The genes are TRBV18 and TRBJ2-3, with TRBD1 identical over 7 bases. The germline gives CDR1 KGHSH, CDR2 LQKENI. The CDR3 consists of 14 residues. CDR3 sequence: CASSPPTGTATQYF. The CDR3 coding sequence is TGTGCCAGCTCACCACCTACGGGGACAGCTACGCAGTATTTT. Using reference TRBV18 and TRBJ2-3 for the parts outside the CDR3, the full variable domain is NAGVMQNPRHLVRRRGQEARLRCSPMKGHSHVYWYRQLPEEGLKFMVYLQKENIIDESGMPKERFSAEFPKEGPSILRIQQVVRGDSAAYFCASSPPTGTATQYFGPGTRLTVL.

The V gene is TRBV4-3, the J gene TRBJ1-2; D is possibly TRBD1 (6 bases). CDR3 length: 17 amino acids. Germline assignment: CDR1 LGHNA and CDR2 YSLEER. Trimming took off 0 bases at V and 5 bases at J, with 19 bases between the two ends. The chain's CDR3 is CASSQDGGGSAFYGYTF. The DNA for the CDR3 is TGCGCCAGCAGCCAAGATGGGGGCGGAAGTGCTTTTTATGGCTACACCTTC.

V and J are TRBV29-1 and TRBJ2-3; TRBD1 matches at 10 bases. The V gene end was trimmed by 6 bases and the J gene end by 6 bases; junction bases not matched to a gene: 15. The germline V gene encodes CDR1 SQVTM and CDR2 ANQGSEA. The length of the CDR3 is 16 residues. CDR3 sequence (DNA): TGCAGCGTCGGACTTGACGGGACAGGGGTGTCGGATACGCAGTATTTT. As protein: CSVGLDGTGVSDTQYF.

The chain links TRBV19 to TRBJ1-5; 10 nucleotides align to TRBD1. V shed 9 bases, J shed 5 bases, and the junction held 7 bases outside the gene matches. CDR3 size: 14 residues. The V gene's germline CDR1 is LNHDA and CDR2 SQIVND (reference sequence). This CDR3 reads CASTGTGEDQPQHF. DNA for the CDR3: TGTGCCAGCACCGGGACAGGGGAGGATCAGCCCCAGCATTTT.

Here the CDR3 DNA reads TGTGCCTGGAGCTGGACAGGGGCCTATGGCTACACCTTC. It specifies CAWSWTGAYGYTF. The chain links TRBV30 to TRBJ1-2; 9 nucleotides line up with TRBD1. V shed 3 bases and J 4 bases; nucleotides not matched to a gene: 3. CDR1 is GTSNPN, CDR2 SVGIG, per germline (reference sequence). The CDR3 extends over 13 amino acids.

In this sample, this clone turned up a few times. This rearrangement joins TRBV5-1 to TRBJ2-2; 8 bases agree with TRBD1. The ends lost 2 bases at V and 6 bases at J; junction bases unmatched: 3. Germline CDR1 and CDR2: SGHRS and YFSETQ. The CDR3 covers 14 residues. The CDR3 here is CASSFNRGAGELFF. The CDR3 DNA reads as TGCGCCAGCAGCTTTAACAGGGGGGCCGGGGAGCTGTTTTTT.

This sequence joins TRBV18 and TRBJ1-6; TRBD1 agrees at 7 bases. Germline CDR1 and CDR2: KGHSH and LQKENI. V trimming: 4 bases; J trimming: 8 bases; junction bases outside the gene matches: 11. The CDR3 contains 16 residues. The CDR3 is CASSRTAGGLDSPLHF. DNA for the CDR3: TGTGCCAGCTCACGCACTGCAGGGGGTCTAGATTCACCCCTCCACTTT.

This chain connects TRBV12-3 or TRBV12-4 to TRBJ2-4, with D perhaps matching TRBD1 (5 bases). This CDR3 is built from 13 residues. Trimming took off 5 bases at V and 6 bases at J, with 11 bases between the two ends. The CDR3 DNA reads TGTGCCAGCAGTGTGACAGCGATAAACATTCAGTACTTC. Translated, it gives CASSVTAINIQYF.

The chain is built from TRBV6-6 and TRBJ1-5; perhaps TRBD1 as D (6 bases). The CDR3 has 15 amino acids. Germline V CDR1 and CDR2: MNHNY, SVGAGI (reference sequence). V was cut by 2 bases and J by 4 bases, with 12 bases left in between. CDR3 amino acids: CASSYPGQLNQPQHF. CDR3 DNA sequence: TGTGCCAGCAGTTACCCTGGACAGTTGAATCAGCCCCAGCATTTT.

V gene TRBV28 combines with J gene TRBJ2-2, with D maybe TRBD1 (6 bases). The germline V gene encodes CDR1 MDHEN and CDR2 SYDVKM. The V and J ends lost 4 bases and 5 bases respectively, with 14 bases between them. This CDR3 is built from 15 residues. CDR3 sequence reads: CASSSPGTLTGELFF. CDR3 nucleotide sequence: TGTGCCAGCAGTTCTCCCGGGACACTGACCGGGGAGCTGTTTTTT. Looking up the rest from reference TRBV28 and TRBJ2-2 gives the full variable domain: DVKVTQSSRYLVKRTGEKVFLECVQDMDHENMFWYRQDPGLGLRLIYFSYDVKMKEKGDIPEGYSVSREKKERFSLILESASTNQTSMYLCASSSPGTLTGELFFGEGSRLTVL.

In regard to this clone: The same CDR3 also results from other DNA sequences found in this sample. The V call is TRBV12-3 or TRBV12-4, the J call TRBJ2-7; D remains ambiguous. The length of the CDR3 is 12 residues. With 2 bases removed from V and 3 bases from J, the gap between germline ends came to 5 bases. The CDR3 spells CASSLPGYEQYF. Written as DNA, the CDR3 is TGTGCCAGCAGTTTACCGGGCTACGAGCAGTACTTC.

The rearrangement joins TRBV19 to TRBJ1-1; a possible D gene is TRBD1 (6 bases). The ends were cut back, 7 bases at V and 5 bases at J, with 8 bases in the middle. This CDR3 has 11 residues. Germline CDR1 reads LNHDA; CDR2 reads SQIVND (reference sequence). The CDR3 here is CASIGGTEAFF. The CDR3 DNA reads TGTGCCAGTATAGGGGGAACTGAAGCTTTCTTT.

Comments on this clone: Relative to the germline gene, one junction end is altered; a read error may explain this. The chain recombines TRBV7-9 with TRBJ2-1; a weak D match, TRBD1 (5 bases). The CDR3 length is 16 residues. From germline, CDR1 is SEHNR and CDR2 FQNEAQ (reference sequence). Here the CDR3 reads CANSRLGLQGYNEQFF. The CDR3 nucleotides are TGTGCCAACAGCAGGCTGGGGTTGCAGGGCTACAATGAGCAGTTCTTC. Filled out from reference TRBV7-9 and TRBJ2-1, the complete variable domain reads DTGVSQNPRHKITKRGQNVTFRCDPISEHNRLYWYRQTLGQGPEFLTYFQNEAQLEKSRLLSDRFSAERPKGSFSTLEIQRTEQGDSAMYLCANSRLGLQGYNEQFFGPGTRLTVL.

V gene TRBV28 combines with J gene TRBJ2-1; possibly TRBD2 for D (6 bases). This CDR3 region has 11 residues. The V end was cut by 9 bases, the J end by 8 bases, with 11 bases between. CDR1 is MDHEN, CDR2 SYDVKM, per germline. The CDR3 region is CASGGSYEQFF. The CDR3 nucleotides are TGTGCCAGTGGAGGGAGTTATGAGCAGTTCTTC. The full variable domain, completed using reference TRBV28 and TRBJ2-1, is DVKVTQSSRYLVKRTGEKVFLECVQDMDHENMFWYRQDPGLGLRLIYFSYDVKMKEKGDIPEGYSVSREKKERFSLILESASTNQTSMYLCASGGSYEQFFGPGTRLTVL.

CDR3 in amino acids: CASGLDFPTNEQFF. The CDR3 DNA sequence: TGTGCCAGTGGTTTGGACTTTCCCACCAATGAGCAGTTCTTC. The chain combines TRBV2 with TRBJ2-1; tentatively, D is TRBD2 (5 bases). Trimming removed 9 bases at V and 6 bases at J, with 18 bases between. Germline CDR1 reads SNHLY; CDR2 reads FYNNEI. CDR3 length: 14 amino acids.

In this sample, this clone turned up many times. V usage is TRBV7-2 and J usage is TRBJ1-2; weak D call: TRBD1 (6 bases). The CDR3 runs to 14 residues. With 5 bases removed from V and 4 bases from J, the gap between germline ends came to 14 bases. In germline, CDR1 is SGHTA, CDR2 FQGNSA. CDR3: CASSPGAFGYGYTF. For the CDR3, the DNA is TGTGCCAGCAGCCCAGGGGCCTTTGGCTATGGCTACACCTTC. Full variable domain (rest looked up from reference TRBV7-2 and TRBJ1-2): GAGVSQSPSNKVTEKGKDVELRCDPISGHTALYWYRQSLGQGLEFLIYFQGNSAPDKSGLPSDRFSAERTGGSVSTLTIQRTQQEDSAVYLCASSPGAFGYGYTFGSGTRLTVV.

V gene TRBV29-1 combines with J gene TRBJ1-1; D is possibly TRBD1 (5 bases). Trimming cost V 7 bases and J 4 bases, with 10 bases left between them. CDR1 is SQVTM and CDR2 is ANQGSEA in the germline V gene. This CDR3 comprises 11 residues. CDR3 bases: TGCAGCGCCAGGGTACGCACTGAAGCTTTCTTT. Its translation: CSARVRTEAFF.